This entry is about one T cell receptor beta chain. The antigen remains undetermined. The sample comes from a study of a mutant IDH1 vaccine in newly diagnosed glioma. Whole-study context: Vaccine administration was initiated 4-6 weeks following radiotherapy alone, or with temozolomide cycles. The earlier regimen, radiotherapy, temozolomide, or both, was most often both. It was at week 35 that visit V12 occurred, and at week 47 that visit V13 did.

Time point noted: week 35, safety follow-up. The vaccine gave 300 ug of a 20-mer mutant IDH1 peptide subcutaneously per dose. Study-level points and caveats: Pseudoprogression appeared independent of alterations in top peripheral clonotypes.

Here immunoSEQ multiplex PCR was the method, and the copy in TCRdb shows in-frame clones only, minus some. The repertoire holds some 63,000 clones, with around 74% as singletons. The TCR comes from a man aged 50 to 59 with glioma. The sequenced sample was PBMCs, obtained from a glioma patient whose treatment included an IDH1 peptide vaccine.

CDR3 sequence reads: CASSLGTGPEKLFF. CDR3 sequence (DNA): TGTGCCAGCAGCTTGGGGACAGGTCCCGAAAAACTGTTTTTT. The chain recombines TRBV5-4 with TRBJ1-4; 7 nucleotides line up with TRBD1. The junction had 4 bases not matched to a gene; V was cut back by 0 bases and J by 8 bases. The CDR3 contains 14 residues. Germline loops: CDR1 SGHNT, CDR2 YYREEE (reference sequence).